The 14 T cell receptor beta chains below all came from one sample that was sequenced in a study of blood T cell repertoires in COVID-19. The protocol was immunoSEQ multiplex PCR, while the TCRdb copy is restricted to in-frame clones and leaves out a portion. The data hold more than 200,000 clones, with just over 85% observed a single time. The sequencing sample was made of PBMCs or T cells enriched from blood (not recorded which). All receptors derive from a man aged 35-49 years who had recovered from COVID-19.

The chain joins TRBV18 to TRBJ1-2; D may be TRBD1 (6 bases). There are 14 residues in the CDR3. V gave up 1 base and J gave up 4 bases, with 10 bases separating them. Germline CDR1 is KGHSH and CDR2 is LQKENI. For the CDR3, the DNA is TGTGCCAGCTCACCACGTGAACAGGGCTATGGCTACACCTTC. It specifies CASSPREQGYGYTF.

This clone was detected once. The chain combines TRBV7-2 with TRBJ2-3; 7 bases match TRBD2. The junction had 10 bases not matched to a gene; V was cut back by 0 bases and J by 7 bases. The CDR3 has 16 residues. CDR1 is SGHTA and CDR2 is FQGNSA in the germline V gene. The CDR3 bases are TGTGCCAGCAGCTTAGCGGGCGTGGCTAGCGGACATACGCAGTATTTT. Its translation: CASSLAGVASGHTQYF.

This chain connects TRBV19 to TRBJ1-2; 9 positions agree with TRBD1. The CDR3 is 17 residues long. V lost 7 bases, J lost 5 bases, and 17 bases stayed unmatched. Germline CDR1 and CDR2: LNHDA and SQIVND (reference sequence). CDR3 protein: CASTAGTGIWGGYGYTF. CDR3 nucleotide sequence: TGTGCCAGTACCGCCGGGACAGGGATCTGGGGCGGGTATGGCTACACCTTC.

V usage is TRBV10-2 and J usage is TRBJ2-5, with TRBD2 as a possible D gene (6 bases). Germline CDR1 is WSHSY and CDR2 is SAAADI. The CDR3 length is 15 residues. V was clipped by 1 base and J by 5 bases, with 14 bases between them. The CDR3 bases are TGCGCCAGCAGTGAGTTCCGTGGGGGGAGGGAGACCCAGTACTTC. Its protein is CASSEFRGGRETQYF.

The V call is TRBV6-5, the J call TRBJ1-3; weak D call: TRBD1 (5 bases). The germline CDR1 and CDR2 sequences are MNHEY and SVGAGI. CDR3 length equals 15 residues. The ends were cut back, 6 bases at V and 0 bases at J, with 12 bases in the middle. CDR3 sequence (DNA): TGTGCCAGCAGCACAGGACGACACTCTGGAAACACCATATATTTT. Translating it yields CASSTGRHSGNTIYF.

The V call is TRBV5-4, the J call TRBJ2-3; D unresolved. Trimming cost V 0 bases and J 5 bases, with 4 bases left between them. Germline V CDR1 and CDR2: SGHNT, YYREEE (reference sequence). The CDR3 runs 12 residues. As DNA, the CDR3 is TGTGCCAGCAGCTTGGAACAAGATACGCAGTATTTT. Protein sequence: CASSLEQDTQYF.

The rearrangement uses TRBV4-1 and TRBJ1-5; 8 nucleotides match TRBD1. The germline V gene encodes CDR1 MGHRA and CDR2 YSYEKL. Trimming took 1 base from V and 6 from J; bases not matched to a gene: 8. CDR3 length: 16 residues. CDR3 loop: CASSQVGQGKRQPQHF. In nucleotides, the CDR3 is TGCGCCAGCAGCCAAGTCGGACAGGGTAAGCGTCAGCCCCAGCATTTT.

This clone was counted between two and nine times. The chain uses TRBV5-4 and TRBJ1-1; D is unclear. V dropped 2 bases and J dropped 4 bases, with 6 bases sitting between them. Germline V gives CDR1 SGHNT, CDR2 YYREEE (reference sequence). The CDR3 totals 12 residues. Here the CDR3 reads CASSFGVTEAFF. Here the CDR3 DNA reads TGTGCCAGCAGCTTCGGGGTCACTGAAGCTTTCTTT.

The chain carries TRBV11-2 and TRBJ2-1; 12 nucleotides agree with TRBD2. V dropped 1 base and J dropped 6; count of bases not matched to a gene: 7. Looked up from germline, CDR1 is SGHAT and CDR2 is FQNNGV. The length of the CDR3 is 17 residues. The CDR3 loop is CASSLAGTSGWGNEQFF. The CDR3 DNA sequence: TGTGCCAGCAGCTTAGCCGGGACTAGCGGGTGGGGCAATGAGCAGTTCTTC.

The genes are TRBV27 and TRBJ1-2; 7 bases match TRBD1. The V gene end was trimmed by 10 bases and the J gene end by 2 bases; junction bases not matched to a gene: 19. The CDR3 loop spans 17 amino acids. CDR1 is MNHEY and CDR2 is SMNVEV in the germline V gene (reference sequence). The CDR3 region is CATKSGADRAINYGYTF. As DNA, the CDR3 is TGTGCCACAAAGTCCGGTGCCGACAGGGCCATAAACTATGGCTACACCTTC.

The chain is built from TRBV7-6 and TRBJ2-3, with 10 bases fitting TRBD2. V was pared by 5 bases and J by 0 bases, with 11 bases of the junction left unmatched. The CDR3 has 18 residues. CDR1 and CDR2 from the germline V gene are SGHVS and FNYEAQ. The CDR3 is CASSPRKRGGPSTDTQYF. The CDR3 DNA reads TGTGCCAGCAGCCCAAGGAAGCGGGGGGGACCTAGCACAGATACGCAGTATTTT.

This chain joins TRBV25-1 and TRBJ1-2, with D hard to call. V lost 7 bases and J 6 bases, leaving 6 bases between the germline ends. CDR1 and CDR2 from the germline V gene are MGHDK and SYGVNS. The CDR3 runs 10 residues. The CDR3 nucleotides are TGTGCCAGCATCTCCGATGGCTACACCTTC. This translates into CASISDGYTF.

V is TRBV25-1 and J is TRBJ1-1; a weak D match, TRBD1 (5 bases). V was pared by 4 bases and J by 4 bases, with 13 bases between. CDR1 and CDR2 (germline): MGHDK, SYGVNS. The CDR3 extends over 14 amino acids. The CDR3 coding sequence is TGTGCCAGCAGTGTATCCCAGGGAGGCACTGAAGCTTTCTTT. Its translation is CASSVSQGGTEAFF.

V is TRBV19 and J is TRBJ2-1; perhaps TRBD2 as D (5 bases). The CDR3 loop spans 16 amino acids. Trimming left V 2 bases short and J 7 bases short, with 18 bases between. The V gene's germline CDR1 is LNHDA and CDR2 SQIVND (reference sequence). The CDR3 loop reads CASSIPGVLGGNEQFF. CDR3 in DNA: TGTGCCAGTAGTATACCCGGGGTTTTGGGCGGAAATGAGCAGTTCTTC. Full variable domain (rest looked up from reference TRBV19 and TRBJ2-1): DGGITQSPKYLFRKEGQNVTLSCEQNLNHDAMYWYRQDPGQGLRLIYYSQIVNDFQKGDIAEGYSVSREKKESFPLTVTSAQKNPTAFYLCASSIPGVLGGNEQFFGPGTRLTVL.